This T cell receptor (beta chain) was observed in a study of beta chain features in type 1 diabetes. Study as a whole: Across all samples, about 110,000,000 sorted cells were examined.

Every single donor gave one heparinised blood draw, and these averaged about 100 mL. This clone was counted a few times. Its antigen is unidentified. What was sequenced were expressed TCRB transcripts, since all of the isolated RNA had been reverse transcribed. TCRdb's table, derived via immunoSEQ multiplex PCR, lists solely in-frame clones and lacks some. The top ten hold 0.023% of the sample, which has 900,000 or so clones, around a sixth seen once. Germline loops: CDR1 SGHRS, CDR2 YFSETQ. This CDR3 contains 14 residues. Trimming pared 1 base from V and 3 bases from J, leaving 7 bases between. Study-wide results and limits: The question left open here concerned HLA type influencing TCRB rearrangement. Patients and controls would share equally any PCR tilt toward shorter templates.

The sequence derives from a woman younger than 35 in good health. The specimen sequenced was naive CD4+ T cells from blood. V usage is TRBV5-1 and J usage is TRBJ2-2, with D possibly TRBD2 on 6 matching bases. This chain's CDR3 is CASSLRGYTGELFF. The CDR3 DNA follows: TGCGCCAGCAGCTTGCGGGGGTACACCGGGGAGCTGTTTTTT.